Below, 28 T cell receptor beta chains from the same sample are listed, as sequenced in a study of blood T cell repertoires in COVID-19. Measured with immunoSEQ multiplex PCR; TCRdb has only the in-frame clones, and not every one. Among under 200,000 clones listed, about 84% were seen once. What was sequenced was PBMCs or T cells enriched from blood (not recorded which). Source of these receptors: a man aged 45-65 years who had recovered from COVID-19.

The gene calls are TRBV28 and TRBJ1-2, with 8 bases matching TRBD1. Germline CDR1 is MDHEN and CDR2 is SYDVKM. V shed 7 bases and J 5 bases; nucleotides not matched to a gene: 9. The CDR3 totals 14 residues. CDR3 region: CASNEQGGLYGYTF. Here the CDR3 DNA reads TGTGCCAGCAATGAACAGGGGGGCCTATATGGCTACACCTTC.

This chain's CDR3 is CASSLDSVGGETQYF. In DNA form, the CDR3 reads TGCGCCAGCAGCTTGGATAGTGTGGGGGGTGAGACCCAGTACTTC. V is TRBV5-1 and J is TRBJ2-5, with D tentatively TRBD2 (6 bases). Germline CDR1 is SGHRS and CDR2 is YFSETQ. There are 15 residues in the CDR3. Trimming took off 0 bases at V and 5 bases at J, with 14 bases between the two ends.

V usage is TRBV2 and J usage is TRBJ2-6; D is unresolved. Germline loops: CDR1 SNHLY, CDR2 FYNNEI. This CDR3 is built from 14 residues. V was trimmed by 3 bases and J by 4 bases, leaving 7 bases between them. The CDR3, as DNA: TGTGCCAGCAGTGATATGGCCGGGGCCAACGTCCTGACTTTC. It specifies CASSDMAGANVLTF.

V and J are TRBV5-6 and TRBJ2-3; 10 bases agree with TRBD2. Germline values: CDR1 SGHDT, CDR2 YYEEEE. This CDR3 region has 15 residues. J lost 4 bases, V lost 4 bases, and 6 bases had no gene match. CDR3 protein: CASSLAAGGPDTQYF. In nucleotides, the CDR3 is TGTGCCAGCAGCCTGGCAGCGGGGGGGCCAGATACGCAGTATTTT.

The gene calls are TRBV12-3 or TRBV12-4 and TRBJ2-1; D not resolved. The CDR3 consists of 9 residues. Between the trimmed V and J ends, which lost 8 bases and 10 bases, there was a span of 6 bases. The CDR3 is CASSLEQFF. CDR3 nucleotide sequence: TGTGCCAGCTCCTTGGAGCAGTTCTTC.

The chain recombines TRBV27 with TRBJ1-2, with D possibly being TRBD1 (6 bases). The CDR3 covers 13 residues. From germline, CDR1 is MNHEY and CDR2 SMNVEV (reference sequence). Between the trimmed V and J ends, which lost 3 bases and 7 bases, there was a span of 12 bases. The CDR3 DNA follows: TGTGCCAGCAGTTTGTCAGGGGTGACTGGCTACACCTTC. It encodes CASSLSGVTGYTF.

This chain links TRBV5-1 with TRBJ2-1, with 7 bases that match TRBD1. The CDR3 loop spans 14 amino acids. J gave up 9 bases and V 2 bases, and 8 bases lay outside the gene matches. The V gene's germline CDR1 is SGHRS and CDR2 YFSETQ. CDR3 region: CASSFSGQLAEQFF. The CDR3 DNA reads as TGCGCCAGCAGCTTCTCGGGACAGTTGGCTGAGCAGTTCTTC. Looking up the rest from reference TRBV5-1 and TRBJ2-1 gives the full variable domain: KAGVTQTPRYLIKTRGQQVTLSCSPISGHRSVSWYQQTPGQGLQFLFEYFSETQRNKGNFPGRFSGRQFSNSRSEMNVSTLELGDSALYLCASSFSGQLAEQFFGPGTRLTVL.

This clone has just a few counts. The rearrangement joins TRBV3-1 (or the pseudogene TRBV3-2) to TRBJ1-2; maybe TRBD1 (5 bases). Trimming took off 4 bases at V and 4 bases at J, with 13 bases between the two ends. The CDR3 runs 14 residues. CDR1 and CDR2 (germline): LGHDT, YNNKEL (reference sequence). This CDR3 is CASSPGGRGYGYTF. The DNA for the CDR3 is TGTGCCAGCAGCCCGGGGGGGAGGGGCTATGGCTACACCTTC.

This clone was picked up many times. V is TRBV7-9 and J is TRBJ2-2; perhaps TRBD2 as D (5 bases). The CDR3 contains 15 residues. Germline loops: CDR1 SEHNR, CDR2 FQNEAQ (reference sequence). V lost 5 bases and J 7 bases, leaving 17 bases between the germline ends. The CDR3 is CASSPPLPGDGELFF. CDR3 DNA: TGTGCCAGCAGCCCACCCCTTCCCGGGGACGGGGAGCTGTTTTTT.

Many counts were recorded for this clone. The chain carries TRBV5-1 and TRBJ2-7; 11 bases map to TRBD1. Germline CDR1 reads SGHRS; CDR2 reads YFSETQ. The CDR3 totals 15 residues. The junction had 5 bases not matched to a gene; V was cut back by 4 bases and J by 2 bases. CDR3 coding DNA: TGCGCCAGCAGCCCCCGGACAGGGGGCACCTACGAGCAGTACTTC. Its translation is CASSPRTGGTYEQYF. The full variable domain, its missing parts supplied by reference TRBV5-1 and TRBJ2-7, is KAGVTQTPRYLIKTRGQQVTLSCSPISGHRSVSWYQQTPGQGLQFLFEYFSETQRNKGNFPGRFSGRQFSNSRSEMNVSTLELGDSALYLCASSPRTGGTYEQYFGPGTRLTVT.

This chain joins TRBV7-8 and TRBJ1-2; 9 nucleotides line up with TRBD1. V was pared by 5 bases and J by 2 bases, with 6 bases of the junction left unmatched. Looked up from germline, CDR1 is SGHVS and CDR2 is FQNEAQ. CDR3 length: 15 residues. The chain's CDR3 is CASSTRTGVNYGYTF. DNA for the CDR3: TGTGCCAGCAGCACACGGACAGGGGTAAACTATGGCTACACCTTC.

The chain has TRBV12-3 or TRBV12-4 and TRBJ1-6, with TRBD1 as a possible D gene (5 bases). This CDR3 comprises 12 residues. Trimming shortened V by 7 bases and J by 11 bases, and 12 bases separated the two germline ends. As DNA, the CDR3 is TGTGCCAGCACCTTGGGGCGGCCACCCCTCCACTTT. This codes for CASTLGRPPLHF.

This chain connects TRBV10-1 to TRBJ2-1; possibly TRBD2 for D (7 bases). This CDR3 is built from 14 residues. The germline V and J ends were trimmed by 2 bases and 6 bases, with 11 bases remaining between them. Germline CDR1 is WNHNN and CDR2 is SYGVQD (reference sequence). Here the CDR3 DNA reads TGCGCCAGCAGTGAGGGCCGGGGGGCCAATGAGCAGTTCTTC. It yields the protein CASSEGRGANEQFF.

V is TRBV6-2 or TRBV6-3 and J is TRBJ2-7, with a tentative D call TRBD1 (5 bases). V lost 2 bases and J 2 bases, leaving 10 bases between the germline ends. Germline V gene data show CDR1 as MNHEY and CDR2 as SVGEGT. This CDR3 contains 14 residues. The CDR3 sequence: CASSYLDSTYEQYF. The CDR3 DNA reads TGTGCCAGCAGTTACCTCGACAGTACCTACGAGCAGTACTTC.

The chain recombines TRBV4-2 with TRBJ2-2; D is perhaps TRBD2 (6 bases). This CDR3 has 15 residues. The germline gives CDR1 LGHNA, CDR2 YNFKEQ. V lost 4 bases and J lost 4, with 13 bases in between. The CDR3 DNA reads TGTGCCAGCAGCCTCGGGACTTCCTTCACCGGGGAGCTGTTTTTT. Amino acid sequence: CASSLGTSFTGELFF.

The chain links TRBV5-6 to TRBJ1-5; TRBD1 agrees at 8 bases. CDR1 and CDR2 (germline): SGHDT, YYEEEE. After removal of 1 base from V and 3 bases from J, the junction contained 3 bases not matched to a gene. This CDR3 has 15 amino acids. The CDR3 spells CASSLLQGVNQPQHF. The CDR3 DNA reads TGTGCCAGCAGCTTGCTACAGGGGGTCAATCAGCCCCAGCATTTT.

The V call is TRBV28, the J call TRBJ1-4, with D tentatively TRBD1 (5 bases). This CDR3 is built from 15 residues. Germline V gene sequence: CDR1 MDHEN, CDR2 SYDVKM. Trimming took 2 bases from V and 4 from J, leaving 11 bases between them. CDR3 in amino acids: CASSLQTASNEKLFF. The DNA of the CDR3 is TGTGCCAGCAGTTTACAGACAGCTAGTAATGAAAAACTGTTTTTT.

The chain joins TRBV6-5 to TRBJ1-6; TRBD1 aligns across 7 bases. The germline V gene encodes CDR1 MNHEY and CDR2 SVGAGI. Losses at the gene ends were 4 bases for V and 13 bases for J; bases not matched to a gene: 10. CDR3 length equals 14 residues. CDR3 nucleotides: TGTGCCAGCAGTTGGGGACAGATGAATACCCCCCTCCACTTT. Encoded protein: CASSWGQMNTPLHF.

This chain connects TRBV5-1 to TRBJ1-2; the D gene is possibly TRBD1 (5 bases). The CDR3 sequence is 14 residues long. The germline V and J ends were trimmed by 0 bases and 4 bases, with 10 bases remaining between them. Looked up from germline, CDR1 is SGHRS and CDR2 is YFSETQ. The CDR3 nucleotides read TGCGCCAGCAGCTTGGGGGGCAGAGCCTATGGCTACACCTTC. Protein: CASSLGGRAYGYTF.

This chain links TRBV5-1 with TRBJ2-3; 11 nucleotides match TRBD1. Trimming removed 3 bases from V and 4 bases from J; junction bases left unmatched: 4. The CDR3 is 15 amino acids. Germline loops: CDR1 SGHRS, CDR2 YFSETQ. Here the CDR3 reads CASSWTGGSPDTQYF. The DNA of the CDR3 is TGCGCCAGCAGCTGGACAGGGGGCAGTCCAGATACGCAGTATTTT.

The gene calls are TRBV10-3 and TRBJ2-3; D possibly corresponds to TRBD1 (5 bases). Germline lookup yields CDR1 ENHRY and CDR2 SYGVKD. V dropped 0 bases and J dropped 8 bases, with 12 bases sitting between them. This CDR3 has 14 residues. This CDR3 reads CAISESPYQGTQYF. DNA of the CDR3: TGTGCCATCAGTGAGTCCCCTTACCAGGGTACGCAGTATTTT.

The V gene is TRBV5-6, the J gene TRBJ1-3; possible D gene TRBD1, 5 bases. CDR1 is SGHDT and CDR2 is YYEEEE in the germline V gene. Trimming shortened V by 7 bases and J by 5 bases, and 16 bases separated the two germline ends. The CDR3 runs 14 residues. The CDR3 sequence: CASGNRDFRNTIYF. The CDR3 DNA follows: TGTGCCAGCGGCAACCGGGACTTTAGAAACACCATATATTTT.

The rearrangement uses TRBV5-6 and TRBJ1-1, with TRBD1 identical over 7 bases. The CDR3 sequence is 15 residues long. Per germline, CDR1 SGHDT and CDR2 YYEEEE. With V trimmed by 0 bases and J by 4 bases, 6 bases remained unmatched. The CDR3: CASSLARGRSTEAFF. CDR3 DNA: TGTGCCAGCAGCTTGGCTAGGGGGCGAAGCACTGAAGCTTTCTTT.

The J gene is TRBJ1-4, the V gene TRBV11-1; D is undetermined. The CDR3 is 13 residues long. Per the germline V gene, CDR1 is SGHAT and CDR2 is FQDESV (reference sequence). Trimming took 5 bases from V and 8 from J, leaving 12 bases between them. CDR3 nucleotide sequence: TGTGCCAGCAGCCGAGCGACGGGAGAAAAACTGTTTTTT. It translates to CASSRATGEKLFF.

The chain links TRBV28 to TRBJ2-1; the D is unclear. V lost 6 bases and J lost 3, with 18 bases in between. This CDR3 spans 16 amino acids. Germline V CDR1 and CDR2: MDHEN, SYDVKM. The DNA for the CDR3 is TGTGCCAGCAGACCCCCCAACCCTAGAGGCTACAATGAGCAGTTCTTC. This translates into CASRPPNPRGYNEQFF.

J is TRBJ2-7 and V is TRBV7-9; 10 nucleotides match TRBD1. Germline lookup yields CDR1 SEHNR and CDR2 FQNEAQ (reference sequence). CDR3 length: 14 amino acids. V shed 5 bases, J shed 3 bases, and the junction held 4 bases outside the gene matches. As DNA, the CDR3 is TGTGCCAGCAGCACCGGGACAGGGGACTACGAGCAGTACTTC. Its translation is CASSTGTGDYEQYF.

J is TRBJ2-4 and V is TRBV5-1, with no clear D. Between the trimmed V and J ends, which lost 1 base and 1 base, there was a span of 12 bases. The CDR3 runs to 16 residues. The germline gives CDR1 SGHRS, CDR2 YFSETQ. CDR3 in amino acids: CASSLPGLEAKNIQYF. For the CDR3, the DNA is TGCGCCAGCAGCTTGCCTGGTTTGGAGGCCAAAAACATTCAGTACTTC.

The CDR3 loop reads CASSFHRATNEKLFF. CDR3 sequence (DNA): TGCGCCAGCAGCTTTCACAGGGCTACTAATGAAAAACTGTTTTTT. This rearrangement joins TRBV5-1 to TRBJ1-4, with a tentative D call TRBD1 (6 bases). This CDR3 has 15 amino acids. The germline V gene has CDR1 SGHRS and CDR2 YFSETQ. Trimming removed 2 bases at V and 2 bases at J, with 10 bases between. The variable domain in full, with the rest retrieved from reference TRBV5-1 and TRBJ1-4, is KAGVTQTPRYLIKTRGQQVTLSCSPISGHRSVSWYQQTPGQGLQFLFEYFSETQRNKGNFPGRFSGRQFSNSRSEMNVSTLELGDSALYLCASSFHRATNEKLFFGSGTQLSVL.